The 10 T cell receptor beta chains in this list originate from one sample, sequenced in a study of blood T cells in healthy people across ages. A second about 6 to 12 cycle PCR used barcoded and J-beta primers. TCRdb reprocessed the 5' RACE reads via MiXCR and lists one record per CDR3 protein. This table has roughly 2 million distinct CDR3 sequences, around half appearing once. Sequenced material: blood. The receptor set was obtained from a woman in her thirties or forties in good health.

V gene TRBV9 combines with J gene TRBJ2-1; 9 nucleotides align to TRBD1. The CDR3 length is 14 residues. The germline CDR1 and CDR2 sequences are SGDLS and YYNGEE. Trimming took 6 bases from V and 4 from J; bases not matched to a gene: 5. The CDR3: CASNAGTGYNEQFF. The CDR3 DNA reads as TGTGCCAGCAACGCCGGGACAGGGTACAATGAGCAGTTCTTC. The full variable domain, completed using reference TRBV9 and TRBJ2-1, is DSGVTQTPKHLITATGQRVTLRCSPRSGDLSVYWYQQSLDQGLQFLIQYYNGEERAKGNILERFSAQQFPDLHSELNLSSLELGDSALYFCASNAGTGYNEQFFGPGTRLTVL.

The V call is TRBV4-2, the J call TRBJ2-3; no definite D call. Trimming pared 1 base from V and 1 base from J, leaving 6 bases between. This CDR3 contains 14 residues. Germline CDR1 and CDR2: LGHNA and YNFKEQ. The CDR3 DNA reads TGTGCCAGCAGCCAAGCTACTGGCACAGATACGCAGTATTTT. Amino acid sequence: CASSQATGTDTQYF.

The J gene is TRBJ1-1, the V gene TRBV7-9; maybe TRBD1 (6 bases). The CDR3 covers 13 residues. Trimming took 5 bases from V and 8 from J, leaving 15 bases between them. CDR1 SEHNR and CDR2 FQNEAQ come from the germline V gene (reference sequence). The CDR3 reads CASSVLGHEEAFF. DNA for the CDR3: TGTGCCAGCAGCGTCTTGGGACACGAAGAAGCTTTCTTT.

The J gene is TRBJ2-5, the V gene TRBV6-2 or TRBV6-3; the match to TRBD2 covers 8 bases. Germline values: CDR1 MNHEY, CDR2 SVGEGT. V shed 2 bases and J 3 bases; nucleotides not matched to a gene: 8. The CDR3 is 16 residues long. The DNA for the CDR3 is TGTGCCAGCAGTTACGGCGGGGGGCCGAGCGAAGAGACCCAGTACTTC. This codes for CASSYGGGPSEETQYF.

The chain recombines TRBV14 with TRBJ2-2; D ambiguous. The CDR3 is made up of 14 amino acids. Deletions cut 3 bases from V and 7 bases from J, with 12 bases between. Germline V lookup: CDR1 SGHDN, CDR2 FVKESK. CDR3 region: CASSQDLEGGELFF. The CDR3 DNA reads TGTGCCAGCAGCCAGGATCTGGAAGGCGGGGAGCTGTTTTTT.

The chain recombines TRBV29-1 with TRBJ2-5, with 9 bases matching TRBD1. Germline assignment: CDR1 SQVTM and CDR2 ANQGSEA. CDR3 length: 13 residues. The junction had 7 bases not matched to a gene; V was cut back by 6 bases and J by 5 bases. This CDR3 is CSVDYRGLETQYF. In DNA form, the CDR3 reads TGCAGCGTAGACTACAGGGGGCTGGAGACCCAGTACTTC.

The rearrangement uses TRBV20-1 and TRBJ2-5, with 9 bases matching TRBD2. CDR3 length: 15 residues. The V and J ends lost 6 bases and 4 bases, in that order; junction bases with no gene match: 12. Germline CDR1 DFQATT, CDR2 SNEGSKA (reference sequence). In DNA, the CDR3 is TGCAGTGCCGATATTGCGGGGGGGCGCCGAGAGACCCAGTACTTC. It is translated as CSADIAGGRRETQYF.

The V and J genes are TRBV28 and TRBJ2-7, with a possible D match to TRBD1 (5 bases). This CDR3 is built from 15 residues. The V gene lost 5 bases and the J gene lost 3 bases, with 17 bases spanning the gap. Germline-derived CDR1 and CDR2 are MDHEN and SYDVKM. The CDR3 is CASSARQGMVYEQYF. DNA for the CDR3: TGTGCCAGCAGTGCACGGCAGGGAATGGTCTACGAGCAGTACTTC.

J is TRBJ2-3 and V is TRBV4-3; D is uncertain. The CDR3 length is 14 residues. Looked up from germline, CDR1 is LGHNA and CDR2 is YSLEER. Trimming took 1 base from V and 2 from J, leaving 7 bases between them. This CDR3 is CASSQGYHTDTQYF. For the CDR3, the DNA is TGCGCCAGCAGCCAAGGGTACCACACAGATACGCAGTATTTT.

The chain carries TRBV4-3 and TRBJ1-2; D perhaps matches TRBD1 (5 bases). The CDR3 loop spans 16 amino acids. With 4 bases removed from V and 5 bases from J, the gap between germline ends came to 20 bases. Germline V gene sequence: CDR1 LGHNA, CDR2 YSLEER. This CDR3 reads CASSPGRRAQEYGYTF. Written as DNA, the CDR3 is TGCGCCAGCAGCCCGGGACGGAGGGCCCAAGAGTATGGCTACACCTTC.